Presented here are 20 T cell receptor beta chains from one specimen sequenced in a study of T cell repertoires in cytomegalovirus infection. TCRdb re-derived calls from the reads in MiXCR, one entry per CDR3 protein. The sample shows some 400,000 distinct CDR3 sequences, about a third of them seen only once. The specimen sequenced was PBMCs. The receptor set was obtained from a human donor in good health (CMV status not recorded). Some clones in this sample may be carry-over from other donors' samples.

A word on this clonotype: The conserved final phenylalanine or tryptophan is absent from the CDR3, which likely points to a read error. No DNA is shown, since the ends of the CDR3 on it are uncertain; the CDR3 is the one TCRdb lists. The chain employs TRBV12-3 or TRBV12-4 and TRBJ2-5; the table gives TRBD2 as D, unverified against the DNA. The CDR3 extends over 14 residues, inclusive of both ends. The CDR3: CASIIGTAQETTYC.

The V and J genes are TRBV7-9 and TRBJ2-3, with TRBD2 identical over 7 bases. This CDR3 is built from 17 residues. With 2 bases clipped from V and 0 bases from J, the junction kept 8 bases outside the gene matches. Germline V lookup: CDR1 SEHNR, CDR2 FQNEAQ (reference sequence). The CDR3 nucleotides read TGTGCCAGCAGCTTAATAGCGGGCCCCCTAAGCACAGATACGCAGTATTTT. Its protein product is CASSLIAGPLSTDTQYF.

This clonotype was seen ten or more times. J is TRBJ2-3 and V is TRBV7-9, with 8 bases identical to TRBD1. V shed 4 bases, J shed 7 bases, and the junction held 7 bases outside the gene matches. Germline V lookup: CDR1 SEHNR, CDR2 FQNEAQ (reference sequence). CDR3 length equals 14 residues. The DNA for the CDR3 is TGTGCCAGCAGCTCCGGACAGGGTATGAATACGCAGTATTTT. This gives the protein CASSSGQGMNTQYF.

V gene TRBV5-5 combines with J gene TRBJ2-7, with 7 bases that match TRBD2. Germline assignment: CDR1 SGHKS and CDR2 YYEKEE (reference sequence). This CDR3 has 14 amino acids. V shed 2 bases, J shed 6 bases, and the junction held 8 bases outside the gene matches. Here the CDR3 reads CASSFLRGGSEQYF. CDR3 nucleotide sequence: TGTGCCAGCAGCTTTCTAAGGGGAGGGAGCGAGCAGTACTTC.

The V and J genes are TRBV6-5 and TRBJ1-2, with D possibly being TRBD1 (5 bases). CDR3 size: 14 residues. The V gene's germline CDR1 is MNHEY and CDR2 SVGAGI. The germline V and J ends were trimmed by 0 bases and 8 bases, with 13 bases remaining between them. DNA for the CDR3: TGTGCCAGCAGTTACTCATCCGGGGGGGGGGGCTACACCTTC. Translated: CASSYSSGGGGYTF.

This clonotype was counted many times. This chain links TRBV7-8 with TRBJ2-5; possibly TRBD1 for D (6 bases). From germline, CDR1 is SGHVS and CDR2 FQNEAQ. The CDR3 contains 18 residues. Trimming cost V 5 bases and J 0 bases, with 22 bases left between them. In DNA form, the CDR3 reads TGTGCCAGCAGCCATACGCAGGGGTTGGGGCCGTACCAAGAGACCCAGTACTTC. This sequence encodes CASSHTQGLGPYQETQYF.

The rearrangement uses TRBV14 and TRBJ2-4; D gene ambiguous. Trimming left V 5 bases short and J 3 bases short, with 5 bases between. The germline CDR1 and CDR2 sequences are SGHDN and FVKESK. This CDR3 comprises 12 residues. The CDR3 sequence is CASSSYKNIQYF. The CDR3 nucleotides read TGTGCCAGCAGCTCCTACAAAAACATTCAGTACTTC.

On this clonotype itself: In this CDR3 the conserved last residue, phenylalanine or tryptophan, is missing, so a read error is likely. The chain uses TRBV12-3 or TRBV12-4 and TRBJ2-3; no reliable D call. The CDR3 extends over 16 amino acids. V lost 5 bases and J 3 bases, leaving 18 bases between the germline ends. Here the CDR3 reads CASSPPRARLTDTQYC. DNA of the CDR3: TGTGCCAGCAGTCCCCCTCGAGCCAGGTTGACAGATACGCAGTATTGT.

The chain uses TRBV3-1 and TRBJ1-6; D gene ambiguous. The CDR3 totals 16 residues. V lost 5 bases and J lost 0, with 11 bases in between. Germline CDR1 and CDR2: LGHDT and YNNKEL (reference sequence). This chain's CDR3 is CASSSQQSSYNSPLHF. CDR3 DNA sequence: TGTGCCAGCAGCTCACAACAGAGCTCCTATAATTCACCCCTCCACTTT. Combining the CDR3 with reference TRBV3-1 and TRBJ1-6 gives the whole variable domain DTAVSQTPKYLVTQMGNDKSIKCEQNLGHDTMYWYKQDSKKFLKIMFSYNNKELIINETVPNRFSPKSPDKAHLNLHINSLELGDSAVYFCASSSQQSSYNSPLHFGNGTRLTVT.

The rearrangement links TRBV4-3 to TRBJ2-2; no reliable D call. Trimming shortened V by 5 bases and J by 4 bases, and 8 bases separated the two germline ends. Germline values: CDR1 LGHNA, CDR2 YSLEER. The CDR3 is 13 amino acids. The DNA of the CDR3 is TGCGCCAGCAGCGACCGAACCACCGGGGAGCTGTTTTTT. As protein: CASSDRTTGELFF.

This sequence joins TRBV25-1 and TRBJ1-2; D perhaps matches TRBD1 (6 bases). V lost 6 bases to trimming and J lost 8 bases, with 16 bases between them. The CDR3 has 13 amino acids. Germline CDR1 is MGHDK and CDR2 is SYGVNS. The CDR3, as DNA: TGTGCCAGCAGCGTTACAGGGAGTCGCGGCTACACCTTC. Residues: CASSVTGSRGYTF.

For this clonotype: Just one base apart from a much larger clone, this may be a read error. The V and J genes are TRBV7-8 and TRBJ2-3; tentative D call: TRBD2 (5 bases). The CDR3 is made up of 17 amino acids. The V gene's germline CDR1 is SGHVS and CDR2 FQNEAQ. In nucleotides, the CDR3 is TGTGCCAGCAGCTTAAGGGTTGAACTAGAAGCCACAGATACGCCGTATTTT. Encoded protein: CASSLRVELEATDTPYF.

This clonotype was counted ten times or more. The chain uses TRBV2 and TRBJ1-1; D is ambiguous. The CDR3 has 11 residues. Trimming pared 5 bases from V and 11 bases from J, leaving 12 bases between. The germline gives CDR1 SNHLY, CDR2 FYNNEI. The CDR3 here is CASSHAGKAFF. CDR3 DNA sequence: TGTGCCAGCAGTCATGCGGGGAAGGCTTTCTTT.

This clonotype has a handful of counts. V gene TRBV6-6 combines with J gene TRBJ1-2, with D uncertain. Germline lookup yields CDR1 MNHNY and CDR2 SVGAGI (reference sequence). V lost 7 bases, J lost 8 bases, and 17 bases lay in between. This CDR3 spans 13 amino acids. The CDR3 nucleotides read TGTGCCAGCACGTGGGAGCAGGACGTGGGCTACACCTTC. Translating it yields CASTWEQDVGYTF.

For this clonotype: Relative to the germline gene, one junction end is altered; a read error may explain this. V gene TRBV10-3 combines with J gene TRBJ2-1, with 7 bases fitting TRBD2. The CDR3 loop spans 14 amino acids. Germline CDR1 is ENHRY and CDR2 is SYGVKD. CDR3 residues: CAVSAGGGLNEQFF. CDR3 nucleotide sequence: TGTGCCGTCAGTGCTGGCGGGGGACTAAATGAGCAGTTCTTC.

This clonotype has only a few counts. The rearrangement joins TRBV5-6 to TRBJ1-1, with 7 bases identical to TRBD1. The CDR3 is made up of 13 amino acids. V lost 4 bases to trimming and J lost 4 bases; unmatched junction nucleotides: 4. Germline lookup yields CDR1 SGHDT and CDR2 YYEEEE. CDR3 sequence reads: CASSPDRATEAFF. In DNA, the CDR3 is TGTGCCAGCAGCCCAGACAGGGCCACTGAAGCTTTCTTT.

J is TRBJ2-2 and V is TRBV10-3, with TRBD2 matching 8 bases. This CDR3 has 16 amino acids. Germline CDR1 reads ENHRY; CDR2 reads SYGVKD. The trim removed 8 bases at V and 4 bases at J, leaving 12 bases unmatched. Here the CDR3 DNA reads TGTGCCATCGGAACCGGGCCGGGGGGGACCACCGGGGAGCTGTTTTTT. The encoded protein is CAIGTGPGGTTGELFF.

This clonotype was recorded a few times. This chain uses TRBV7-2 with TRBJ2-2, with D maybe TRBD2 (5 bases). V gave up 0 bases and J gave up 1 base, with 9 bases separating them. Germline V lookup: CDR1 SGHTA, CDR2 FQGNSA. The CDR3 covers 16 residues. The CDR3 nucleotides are TGTGCCAGCAGCTTAGCGCTCGGGGTGAACACCGGGGAGCTGTTTTTT. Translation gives CASSLALGVNTGELFF.

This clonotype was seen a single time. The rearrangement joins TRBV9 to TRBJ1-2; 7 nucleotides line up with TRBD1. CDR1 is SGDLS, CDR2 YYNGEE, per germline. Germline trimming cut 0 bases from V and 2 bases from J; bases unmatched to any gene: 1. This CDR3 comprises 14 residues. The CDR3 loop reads CASSVEDRNYGYTF. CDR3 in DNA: TGTGCCAGCAGCGTAGAGGACAGGAACTATGGCTACACCTTC.

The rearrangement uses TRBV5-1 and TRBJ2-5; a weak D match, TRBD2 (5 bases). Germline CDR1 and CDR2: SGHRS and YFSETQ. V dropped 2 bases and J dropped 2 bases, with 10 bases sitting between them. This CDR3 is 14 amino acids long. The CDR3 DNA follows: TGCGCCAGCAGCTTAACTAGTACTCAAGAGACCCAGTACTTC. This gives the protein CASSLTSTQETQYF.